This TCR beta chain stems from a study of shared clonotypes between healthy human individuals. The method was immunoSEQ multiplex PCR; TCRdb's version includes in-frame clones alone and lacks a portion of them. The sample has 850,000 to 1,200,000 clones, 65% to 75% seen once. Looked up from germline, CDR1 is SGHTA and CDR2 is FQGNSA. CDR3 size: 13 residues. Trimming pared 2 bases from V and 3 bases from J, leaving 8 bases between. Material for sequencing was memory CD4+ T cells sorted from blood. Described subset: CD45RA-negative fraction. The chain employs TRBV7-2 and TRBJ2-7; D is ambiguous. The sequence came from a man in his late teens or twenties in good health. The CDR3 DNA reads TGTGCCAGCAGCTTACGGACCGACTACGAGCAGTACTTC. Translating it yields CASSLRTDYEQYF.